This T cell receptor beta chain originates from a study of T cell changes during pregnancy in multiple sclerosis. Profiled with immunoSEQ multiplex PCR; TCRdb holds only in-frame clones, not every one. This table has over 80,000 clones, about 93% appearing once. CDR3 length equals 12 residues. This TCR was sampled from a female donor in good health, enrolled as a control in a pregnancy study. Specimen: peripheral blood, collected in the third trimester of pregnancy. This rearrangement joins TRBV21-1 to TRBJ2-5; TRBD2 is the table's D call, not checked against the DNA. TRBV21-1 is designated a pseudogene. CDR3 coding DNA: TGTGCCAGCAGTCGGGAGGAAGAGACCCAGTACTTC. It yields the protein CASSREEETQYF.